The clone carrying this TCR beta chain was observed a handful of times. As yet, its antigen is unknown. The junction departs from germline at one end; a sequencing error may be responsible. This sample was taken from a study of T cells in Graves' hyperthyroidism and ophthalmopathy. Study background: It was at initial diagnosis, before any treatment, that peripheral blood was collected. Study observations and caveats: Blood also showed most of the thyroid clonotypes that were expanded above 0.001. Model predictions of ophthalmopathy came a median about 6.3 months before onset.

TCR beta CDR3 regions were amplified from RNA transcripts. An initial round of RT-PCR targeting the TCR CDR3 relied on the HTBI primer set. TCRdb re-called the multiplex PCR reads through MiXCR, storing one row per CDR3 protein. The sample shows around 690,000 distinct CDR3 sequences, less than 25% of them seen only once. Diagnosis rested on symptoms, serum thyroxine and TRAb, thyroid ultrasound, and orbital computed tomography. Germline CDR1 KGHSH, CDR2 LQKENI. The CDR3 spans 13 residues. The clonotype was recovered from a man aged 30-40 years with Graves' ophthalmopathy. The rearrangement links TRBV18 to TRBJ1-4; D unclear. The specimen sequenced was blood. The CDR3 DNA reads TGTGCCAGCTCACCTAGGGAGAATGAGAAACTGTTTTTT. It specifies CASSPRENEKLFF. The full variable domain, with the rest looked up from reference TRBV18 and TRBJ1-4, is NAGVMQNPRHLVRRRGQEARLRCSPMKGHSHVYWYRQLPEEGLKFMVYLQKENIIDESGMPKERFSAEFPKEGPSILRIQQVVRGDSAAYFCASSPRENEKLFFGSGTQLSVL.